This T cell receptor beta chain was found in a study of neurological immune-mediated disorders. 5'RACE generated cDNA with 10-nucleotide random UMIs. TCRdb used MiXCR to reprocess the 5' RACE reads, holding one entry per CDR3 protein. The profile shows under 80,000 distinct CDR3 sequences, less than 15% of them singletons. The table lists this clonotype with many counts. Deletions cut 1 base from V and 4 bases from J, with 6 bases between. CDR1 and CDR2 (germline): SGHDT, YYEEEE. This CDR3 has 12 amino acids. The source is a woman in her fifties or sixties in good health. Material for sequencing was PBMCs. The rearrangement links TRBV5-6 to TRBJ2-7; no firm D call. CDR3 protein: CASSLLQYEQYF. The CDR3 nucleotides are TGTGCCAGCAGCTTGTTACAGTACGAGCAGTACTTC. The full variable domain, with the rest looked up from reference TRBV5-6 and TRBJ2-7, is DAGVTQSPTHLIKTRGQQVTLRCSPKSGHDTVSWYQQALGQGPQFIFQYYEEEERQRGNFPDRFSGHQFPNYSSELNVNALLLGDSALYLCASSLLQYEQYFGPGTRLTVT.